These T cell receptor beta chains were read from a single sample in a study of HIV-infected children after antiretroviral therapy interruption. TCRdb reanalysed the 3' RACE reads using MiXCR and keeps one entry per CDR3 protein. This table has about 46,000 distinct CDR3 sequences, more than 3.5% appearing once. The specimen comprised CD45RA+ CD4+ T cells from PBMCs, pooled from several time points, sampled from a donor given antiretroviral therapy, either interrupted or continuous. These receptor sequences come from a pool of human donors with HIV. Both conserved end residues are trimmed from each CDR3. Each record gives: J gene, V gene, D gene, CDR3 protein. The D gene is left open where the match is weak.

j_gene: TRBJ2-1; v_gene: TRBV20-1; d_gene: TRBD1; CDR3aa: SSEGQNEQF
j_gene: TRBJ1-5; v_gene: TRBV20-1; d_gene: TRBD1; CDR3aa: SASSPDRQAHQPQH
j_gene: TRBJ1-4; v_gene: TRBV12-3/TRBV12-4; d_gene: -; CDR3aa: ASSFRRPNEKLF
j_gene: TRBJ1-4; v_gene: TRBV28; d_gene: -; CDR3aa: ASSLDSGNEKLF
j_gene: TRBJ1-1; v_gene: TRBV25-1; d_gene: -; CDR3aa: ASSSLLGAF
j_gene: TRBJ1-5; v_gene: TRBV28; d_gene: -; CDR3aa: ASSGGQLGNQPQH
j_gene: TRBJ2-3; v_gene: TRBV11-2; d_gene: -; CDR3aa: ASSLVDRADTQY
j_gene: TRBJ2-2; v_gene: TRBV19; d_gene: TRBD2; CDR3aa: ASSTASGGSAGELF
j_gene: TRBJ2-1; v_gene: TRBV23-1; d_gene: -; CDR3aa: ASSQSMDPNEQF
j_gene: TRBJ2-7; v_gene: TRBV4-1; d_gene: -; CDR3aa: ASSQDKTYEQY
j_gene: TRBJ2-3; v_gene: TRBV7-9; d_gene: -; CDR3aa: ASSLVGDTQY
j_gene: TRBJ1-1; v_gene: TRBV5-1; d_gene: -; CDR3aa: ASSLVIGGEAF
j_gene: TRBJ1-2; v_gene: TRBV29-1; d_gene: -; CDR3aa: SVRWAKLRDYGYT
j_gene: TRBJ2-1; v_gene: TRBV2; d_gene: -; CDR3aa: ASSAGFPLYNEQF
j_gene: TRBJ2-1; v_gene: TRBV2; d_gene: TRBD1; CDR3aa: ASRGQGRNEQF
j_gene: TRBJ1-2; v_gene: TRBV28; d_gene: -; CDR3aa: ASSLYPNYGYT
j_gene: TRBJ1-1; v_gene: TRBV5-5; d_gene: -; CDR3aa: ASSQIQGLMNTEAF
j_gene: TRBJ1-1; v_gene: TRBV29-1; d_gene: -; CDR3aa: SAQMGGVTF
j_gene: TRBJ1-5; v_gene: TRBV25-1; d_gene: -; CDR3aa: ASSMHNREQPQH
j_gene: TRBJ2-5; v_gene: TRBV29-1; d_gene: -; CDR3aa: SVDATMGQTQY
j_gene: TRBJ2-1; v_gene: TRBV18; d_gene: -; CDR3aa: ASSPTMTVYNEQF
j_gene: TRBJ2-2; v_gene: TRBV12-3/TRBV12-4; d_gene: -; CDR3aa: ASSLRFGGYTGELF
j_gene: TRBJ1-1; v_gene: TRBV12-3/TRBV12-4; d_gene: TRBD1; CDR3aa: ASSWGDSNTEAF
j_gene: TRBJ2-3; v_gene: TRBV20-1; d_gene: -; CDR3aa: SAGRGTDTQY
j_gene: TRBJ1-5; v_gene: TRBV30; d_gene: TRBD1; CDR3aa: AWSGQGSPQH
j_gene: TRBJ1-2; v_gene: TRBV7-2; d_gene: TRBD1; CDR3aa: ASSRRNRQGASDGYT
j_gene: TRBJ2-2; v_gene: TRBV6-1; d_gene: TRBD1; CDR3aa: ASSEQGARELF
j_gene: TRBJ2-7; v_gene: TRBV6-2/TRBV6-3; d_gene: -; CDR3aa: ASSQIGVHEQY
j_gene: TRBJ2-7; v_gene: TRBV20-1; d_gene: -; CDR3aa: SARGLQSSYEQY
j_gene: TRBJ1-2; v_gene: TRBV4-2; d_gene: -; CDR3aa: ASTPGGPYGYT
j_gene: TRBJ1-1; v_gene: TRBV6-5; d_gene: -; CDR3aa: ASSYSWGSTEAF
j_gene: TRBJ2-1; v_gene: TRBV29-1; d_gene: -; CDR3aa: SVVPLSSYNEQF
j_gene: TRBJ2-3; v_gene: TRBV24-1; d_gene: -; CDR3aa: ATGRSDGTDTQY
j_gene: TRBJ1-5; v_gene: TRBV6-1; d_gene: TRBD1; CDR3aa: ASSSQTGGNQPQH